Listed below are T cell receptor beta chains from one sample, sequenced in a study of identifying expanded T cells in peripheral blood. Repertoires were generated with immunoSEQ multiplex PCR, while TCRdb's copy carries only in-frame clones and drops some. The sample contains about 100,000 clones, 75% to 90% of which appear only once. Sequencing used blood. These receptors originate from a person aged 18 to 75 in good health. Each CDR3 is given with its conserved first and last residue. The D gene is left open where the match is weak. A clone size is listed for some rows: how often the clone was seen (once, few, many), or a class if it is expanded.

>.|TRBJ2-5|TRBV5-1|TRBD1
CASSLGRGRLQETQYF
TGCGCCAGCAGCTTGGGCAGGGGGCGATTACAAGAGACCCAGTACTTC
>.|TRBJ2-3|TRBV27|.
CASSLKVVDTQYF
TGTGCCAGCAGTTTAAAGGTTGTAGATACGCAGTATTTT
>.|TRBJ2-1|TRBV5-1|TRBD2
CASSPSLAGGPNEQFF
TGCGCCAGCAGCCCGTCTCTAGCGGGGGGGCCTAATGAGCAGTTCTTC
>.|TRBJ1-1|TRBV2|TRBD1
CASRLTGANTEAFF
TGTGCCAGCAGGCTGACAGGGGCGAACACTGAAGCTTTCTTT
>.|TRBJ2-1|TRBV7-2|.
CASSLEVTDDNEQFF
TGTGCCAGCAGCTTAGAAGTGACAGACGACAATGAGCAGTTCTTC
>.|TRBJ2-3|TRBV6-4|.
CASSEQGRRDTQYF
TGTGCCAGCAGTGAACAGGGTAGGAGAGATACGCAGTATTTT
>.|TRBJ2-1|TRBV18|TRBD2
CASSPLGLAGREFF
TGTGCCAGCTCACCTTTGGGACTAGCGGGAAGGGAGTTCTTC
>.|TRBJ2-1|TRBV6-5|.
CASSYYQGVSYNEQFF
TGTGCCAGCAGTTACTATCAGGGAGTTTCCTACAATGAGCAGTTCTTC
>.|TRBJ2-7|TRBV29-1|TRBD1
CSVIPGQMNYEQYF
TGCAGCGTGATCCCGGGACAGATGAACTACGAGCAGTACTTC
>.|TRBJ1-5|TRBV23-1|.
CASSQSESGNNQPQHF
TGCGCCAGCAGTCAATCAGAAAGCGGAAACAATCAGCCCCAGCATTTT
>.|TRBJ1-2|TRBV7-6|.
CASSQQLNYGYTF
TGTGCCAGCAGCCAACAGTTGAACTATGGCTACACCTTC
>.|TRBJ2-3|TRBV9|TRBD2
CASSVVEASGSLADTQYF
TGTGCCAGCAGCGTAGTCGAAGCTAGCGGGAGTTTGGCAGATACGCAGTATTTT
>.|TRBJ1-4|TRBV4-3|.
CASSRWVQGAEKLFF
TGCGCCAGCAGCCGATGGGTGCAGGGAGCTGAAAAACTGTTTTTT
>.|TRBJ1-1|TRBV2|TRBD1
CASRYPGQGSDRWENTEAFF
TGTGCCAGCAGATACCCGGGACAGGGTAGTGATAGGTGGGAGAACACTGAAGCTTTCTTT
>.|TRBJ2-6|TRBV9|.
CASSVHVTGANVLTF
TGTGCCAGCAGCGTGCATGTTACTGGGGCCAACGTCCTGACTTTC
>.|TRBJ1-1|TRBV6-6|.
CASGMNTEAFF
TGTGCCAGCGGAATGAACACTGAAGCTTTCTTT
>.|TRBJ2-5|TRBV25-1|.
CASSEYGAPGFQETQYF
TGTGCCAGCAGTGAATACGGAGCCCCGGGGTTCCAAGAGACCCAGTACTTC
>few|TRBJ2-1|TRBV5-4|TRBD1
CASSFWTGAINEQFF
TGTGCCAGCAGCTTTTGGACAGGGGCCATCAATGAGCAGTTCTTC
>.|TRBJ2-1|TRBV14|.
CASSQDRPGRRNEQFF
TGTGCCAGCAGCCAAGATAGGCCAGGGAGGAGGAATGAGCAGTTCTTC
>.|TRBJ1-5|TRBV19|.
CASKDRDNQPQHF
TGTGCCAGTAAGGACAGAGACAATCAGCCCCAGCATTTT
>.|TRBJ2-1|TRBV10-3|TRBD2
CAIRGTSDQRGSYNEQFF
TGTGCCATCAGAGGGACTAGCGACCAGAGGGGCTCCTACAATGAGCAGTTCTTC
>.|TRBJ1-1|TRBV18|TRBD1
CASSLTGENTEAFF
TGTGCCAGCTCGCTGACAGGGGAGAACACTGAAGCTTTCTTT
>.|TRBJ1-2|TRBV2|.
CASSVTGSNYGYTF
TGTGCCAGCAGTGTCACGGGGTCTAACTATGGCTACACCTTC
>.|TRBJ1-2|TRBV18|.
CASSPAGSDGYTF
TGTGCCAGCTCACCGGCGGGTTCCGATGGCTACACCTTC
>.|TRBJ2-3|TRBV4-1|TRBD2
CASGSGGAVDTQYF
TGCGCCAGCGGTAGCGGGGGGGCGGTAGATACGCAGTATTTT
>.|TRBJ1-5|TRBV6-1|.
CASSRSYSNQPQHF
TGTGCCAGCTCGAGGAGTTATAGCAATCAGCCCCAGCATTTT
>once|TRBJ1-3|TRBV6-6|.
CASSWSGSGNTIYF
TGTGCCAGCAGTTGGTCGGGTAGTGGAAACACCATATATTTT
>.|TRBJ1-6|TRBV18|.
CASSREGSSPLHF
TGTGCCAGCTCACGAGAGGGGTCGTCACCCCTCCACTTT
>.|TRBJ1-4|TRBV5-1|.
CASGLGRVENEKLFF
TGCGCCAGCGGTTTAGGAAGAGTGGAAAATGAAAAACTGTTTTTT
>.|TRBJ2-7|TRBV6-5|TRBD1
CASRKQGSYEQYF
TGTGCCAGCAGAAAACAGGGGTCCTACGAGCAGTACTTC
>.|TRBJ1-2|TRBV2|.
CASIGDGFNYGYTF
TGTGCCAGCATCGGGGACGGCTTTAACTATGGCTACACCTTC
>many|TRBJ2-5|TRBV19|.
CASSIGAGYQETQYF
TGTGCCAGTAGTATAGGGGCAGGGTACCAAGAGACCCAGTACTTC
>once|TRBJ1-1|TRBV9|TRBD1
CASSGGQGRDTEAFF
TGTGCCAGCAGCGGGGGACAGGGTCGGGACACTGAAGCTTTCTTT
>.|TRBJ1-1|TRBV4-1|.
CASNQVGGHSDTEAFF
TGCGCCAGCAACCAAGTCGGGGGTCACTCGGACACTGAAGCTTTCTTT
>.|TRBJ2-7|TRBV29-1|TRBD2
CSVVFVAGGTTYEQYF
TGCAGCGTTGTTTTTGTAGCGGGAGGGACAACCTACGAGCAGTACTTC
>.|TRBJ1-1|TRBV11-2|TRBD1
CASSYTRGSTEAFF
TGTGCCAGCAGCTATACCAGGGGGAGTACTGAAGCTTTCTTT
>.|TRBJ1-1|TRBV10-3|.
CATHDGSGEAFF
TGTGCCACCCACGACGGGAGCGGTGAAGCTTTCTTT
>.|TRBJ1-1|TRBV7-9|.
CASSLRAPNTEAFF
TGTGCCAGCAGCTTAAGGGCCCCGAACACTGAAGCTTTCTTT
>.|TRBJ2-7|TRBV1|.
CTSRRTSGPPPYEQYF
TGCACCAGCAGGCGGACTAGCGGCCCGCCCCCCTACGAGCAGTACTTC
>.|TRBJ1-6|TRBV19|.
CASSIPGRGNNSPLHF
TGTGCCAGTAGTATACCGGGACGGGGGAATAATTCACCCCTCCACTTT